This T cell receptor (beta chain) was identified during a study of early T cells in non-severe SARS-CoV-2 infection. One entry per CDR3 protein results from TCRdb running MiXCR on the 5' RACE reads. The data hold just under 65,000 distinct CDR3 sequences, with about an eighth observed a single time. Sequencing was performed on whole blood. This TCR came from an adult who was a healthcare worker with PCR-confirmed SARS-CoV-2 infection or an uninfected control (not recorded which).

CDR3 nucleotides: TGCAGTGCGCTCGACAGGGGAAATCAGCCCCAGCATTTT. It translates to CSALDRGNQPQHF. V is TRBV20-1 and J is TRBJ1-5; 8 nucleotides agree with TRBD1. V gave up 6 bases and J gave up 4 bases; unmatched junction bases: 5. The CDR3 extends over 13 amino acids. CDR1 and CDR2 (germline): DFQATT, SNEGSKA (reference sequence).